A selection of T cell receptor beta chains follows, all from one sample in a study of blood T cell repertoires in COVID-19. Sequencing used immunoSEQ multiplex PCR; TCRdb keeps in-frame clones, though not all of them. In the table there are about 200,000 clones, approximately 80% of which are singletons. Sequencing was performed on peripheral blood. These receptors originate from an elderly woman with acute or convalescent COVID-19. CDR3s include the opening cysteine and the closing phenylalanine or tryptophan.

v_call: TRBV6-2/TRBV6-3; cdr3_aa: CASSYVAGAPPPDTQYF
v_call: TRBV19; cdr3_aa: CASSLRGLIYEQYF
v_call: TRBV5-5; cdr3_aa: CARWGPPSRREAFF
v_call: TRBV4-3; cdr3_aa: CASSHRQGATEAFF
v_call: TRBV27; cdr3_aa: CASRGPGSGANVLTF
v_call: TRBV7-2; cdr3_aa: CASSLAAGGSGGYTF
v_call: TRBV15; cdr3_aa: CATSPNGGGSGNTIYF
v_call: TRBV18; cdr3_aa: CASSPPALAKNIQYF
v_call: TRBV11-2; cdr3_aa: CASSLVAGGFGTYEQYF
v_call: TRBV28; cdr3_aa: CASSSTGEKLFF
v_call: TRBV12-5; cdr3_aa: CASGVALAGGLGGELFF
v_call: TRBV28; cdr3_aa: CASSHGTGYEQYF
v_call: TRBV19; cdr3_aa: CASSPGQGGFGELFF
v_call: TRBV19; cdr3_aa: CASSIDLDAGTRTDTQYF
v_call: TRBV7-8; cdr3_aa: CASSSRLAGTDTQYF
v_call: TRBV7-8; cdr3_aa: CASSSQTGTYEQYF
v_call: TRBV7-8; cdr3_aa: CASSHRNGEKLFF
v_call: TRBV30; cdr3_aa: CAWSVQERGFTDTQYF
v_call: TRBV6-2/TRBV6-3; cdr3_aa: CASSFNVKLGLAGAEQYF
v_call: TRBV7-2; cdr3_aa: CASSSSGRWYEQYF
v_call: TRBV9; cdr3_aa: CASSMRQGEWNSPLHF
v_call: TRBV15; cdr3_aa: CATSRAGGTYNEQFF
v_call: TRBV6-5; cdr3_aa: CASSYTGTGQPQHF
v_call: TRBV21-1; cdr3_aa: CASSNWWRKETQYF
v_call: TRBV19; cdr3_aa: CASSRTGVNSGNTIYF
v_call: TRBV9; cdr3_aa: CASSVTWGAGNTIYF
v_call: TRBV7-9; cdr3_aa: CASSLDLAGGYNEQFF
v_call: TRBV3-1/TRBV3-2; cdr3_aa: CASSQATGAGYTF
v_call: TRBV2; cdr3_aa: CASSLGTVTNYGYTF
v_call: TRBV5-6; cdr3_aa: CASSLVSLAGETQYF
v_call: TRBV5-1; cdr3_aa: CASSLDEGSNQPQHF
v_call: TRBV11-1; cdr3_aa: CASSSGQAYTGELFF
v_call: TRBV7-6; cdr3_aa: CASSSDWSYGYTF
v_call: TRBV4-3; cdr3_aa: CASSQTRTSGDFNEQFF
v_call: TRBV4-3; cdr3_aa: CASSETRSHLRLDF
v_call: TRBV24-1; cdr3_aa: CATRGTSGSTYEQFF
v_call: TRBV6-6; cdr3_aa: CASTREGQPADTQYF
v_call: TRBV6-6; cdr3_aa: CASRTGGATNEKLFF
v_call: TRBV28; cdr3_aa: CASSSGLAARNEQFF
v_call: TRBV7-9; cdr3_aa: CASSSQGGKYSYEQYF
v_call: TRBV11-3; cdr3_aa: CASSRGGMNTEAFF
v_call: TRBV4-3; cdr3_aa: CASSHSSGGQPQHF
v_call: TRBV3-1/TRBV3-2; cdr3_aa: CASSQDRLAGGRNEQFF
v_call: TRBV19; cdr3_aa: CASKKRDRGTDTQYF
v_call: TRBV19; cdr3_aa: CASSIDRVAGELFF
v_call: TRBV6-5; cdr3_aa: CASSLRTSGYQETQYF
v_call: TRBV5-4; cdr3_aa: CASSLGRGLAGHEQYF
v_call: TRBV3-1/TRBV3-2; cdr3_aa: CASSQAAGGASGYTF
v_call: TRBV4-2; cdr3_aa: CASSQEVSASYEQYF
v_call: TRBV20-1; cdr3_aa: CSASEPGQGALGYGYTF
v_call: TRBV29-1; cdr3_aa: CSVEWPGMGGNTIYF
v_call: TRBV2; cdr3_aa: CASKFDRENSPLHF